This TCR beta chain derives from a study of OX40 agonist ivuxolimab in advanced cancers. The wider study: Ivuxolimab, an antibody that agonizes OX40 (CD134), was administered to the patients.

CDR1 MNHNY and CDR2 SVGAGI come from the germline V gene (reference sequence). The CDR3 consists of 15 residues. The J segment lost 5 bases and the V segment lost 5 bases, leaving 4 bases of the junction unmatched. This table comes from immunoSEQ multiplex PCR, and its TCRdb copy is limited to in-frame clones, with some not included. The table records about 72,000 clones, roughly 80% of them present only once. The material was CD4+ or CD8+ T cells sorted from blood, obtained in a trial of the OX40 agonist ivuxolimab. The V call is TRBV6-6, the J call TRBJ2-5; TRBD2 matches 14 bases. This TCR was recovered from an adult with an advanced solid tumor such as melanoma, head and neck, liver or kidney cancer. CDR3 sequence reads: CASSETSGGAETQYF. The CDR3 nucleotides are TGTGCCAGCAGTGAGACTAGCGGGGGGGCGGAGACCCAGTACTTC.